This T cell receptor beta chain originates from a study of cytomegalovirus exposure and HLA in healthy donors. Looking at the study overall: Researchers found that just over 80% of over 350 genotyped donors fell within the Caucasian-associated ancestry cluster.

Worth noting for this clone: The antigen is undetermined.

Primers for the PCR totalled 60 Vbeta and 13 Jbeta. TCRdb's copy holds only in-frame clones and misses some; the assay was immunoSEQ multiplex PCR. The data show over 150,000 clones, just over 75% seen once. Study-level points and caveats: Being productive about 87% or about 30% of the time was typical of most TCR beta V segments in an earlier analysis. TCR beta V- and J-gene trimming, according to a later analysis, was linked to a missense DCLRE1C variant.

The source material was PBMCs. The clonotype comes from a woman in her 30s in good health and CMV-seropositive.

CDR3: CASSENSRGFGYTF. DNA for the CDR3: TGTGCCAGCAGTGAAAATAGTAGGGGGTTTGGCTACACCTTC. The chain employs TRBV6-1 and TRBJ1-2; tentative D call: TRBD1 (6 bases). Trimming took off 2 bases at V and 7 bases at J, with 14 bases between the two ends. Germline V gives CDR1 MNHNS, CDR2 SASEGT. The CDR3 consists of 14 residues.